The entry below gives a single T cell receptor (beta chain) sequence along with its context. It has no known antigen specificity. No much larger clonotype is one base removed from it; base qualities were not supplied. These data come from a study of T cell repertoires in ileal Crohn's disease (dated by TCRdb to the late 2010s). For the study in its entirety: The median duration of disease was 7.5 to 9.5 years, and at the time of surgery around 32% of patients were active smokers. TCR repertoire analysis was done in some 55 Crohn's disease patients from a prospective multicentre cohort. A total of roughly 170 mucosal samples from 57 patients were sequenced, collected from several sites on the surgical specimen and at postoperative endoscopy. Every patient underwent surgery because of a complication, which was stricturing disease in around 60% and penetrating disease in around 39%. The study was conducted in parallel with a multicentre cohort built to find predictors of early endoscopic recurrence after ileocolonic resection. Endoscopic postoperative recurrence was defined by a Rutgeerts score above i0. Roughly half of the patients were given postoperative therapy, with fewer than 12 receiving thiopurines and about 19 receiving anti-TNF agents.

Roughly 550 nanograms of biopsy DNA per sample were submitted for commercial TCRB immunosequencing. CDR3 regions were amplified from genomic DNA by Adaptive Biotechnology using a two-step, amplification bias-controlled multiplex PCR. The first PCR used primers for every V and J gene segment; the second PCR added barcodes and Illumina adapters. An Illumina instrument was used to sequence the CDR3 libraries. The authors processed their data as follows. The analysis drew on both the pipelines supplied by the vendor and custom analysis of the raw data in R/Bioconductor running R version 3.3.0. Clonality, which ranges from 0 to 1, was calculated as the inverse of the normalised Shannon entropy across all productive clones. High-frequency clones were defined as the share of the repertoire occupied by the top 100 clones, with only clones passing a 95% confidence test being retained. Repertoire diversity was measured with the Simpson index, and overlap between samples was measured with the Morisita-Horn index. TCRdb retrieved this table from immuneACCESS and kept in-frame rearrangements only. Not all clones are present; in checked studies, unresolved V genes account for under half, and no reason is known for the remainder. That table supplies the V and J calls and clone size; D and trimming were determined from the DNA. The sample data list 6,000 or so clones, and 72% of these were observed just once. The ten largest clones represent more than 9.5% of the sample.

Results the study describes overall, beyond this receptor: Only a subgroup of patients, of unstated size, had mucosal CD4 and CD8 T cells sorted and sequenced. A significantly higher proportion of clonal expansions was observed in active smokers at surgery than in non-smokers (about 25% vs 20%, p=0.02). More high-frequency clones were carried by sorted CD8 T cells than by CD4 T cells, suggesting that mucosal expansions were mainly CD8. Higher percentages of high-frequency clones at the time of surgery were linked to endoscopic recurrence, and every patient with clonality above 26.8% (18/57) had recurrence.

There are 11 amino acids in the CDR3, from cysteine to phenylalanine inclusive. Only the CDR3 region is kept as DNA, spanning 33 bases read in frame from base 1. The junction carries 12 bases between V and J, which are trimmed by 11 bases and 4 bases respectively. CDR1 is given as LNHDA and CDR2 as SQIVND, both from the germline V gene (reference sequence). Eligible patients were adults with ileal or ileocolonic Crohn's disease who had an indication for ileocolonic resection. Whole ileal mucosal biopsies were stored frozen at -80°C before DNA extraction. Genomic DNA was isolated from frozen whole biopsies using a TRizol-based method, and the DNA was quantified with a NanoDrop 2000 spectrophotometer.

The receptor chain draws on TRBV19 and TRBJ2-7; the D segment cannot be called with confidence. Sequencing was carried out using ileal tissue. This clonotype was obtained from an adult with Crohn's disease. The CDR3: CASGLVYEQYF. The bases are TGTGCCTCCGGGTTGGTTTACGAGCAGTACTTC.